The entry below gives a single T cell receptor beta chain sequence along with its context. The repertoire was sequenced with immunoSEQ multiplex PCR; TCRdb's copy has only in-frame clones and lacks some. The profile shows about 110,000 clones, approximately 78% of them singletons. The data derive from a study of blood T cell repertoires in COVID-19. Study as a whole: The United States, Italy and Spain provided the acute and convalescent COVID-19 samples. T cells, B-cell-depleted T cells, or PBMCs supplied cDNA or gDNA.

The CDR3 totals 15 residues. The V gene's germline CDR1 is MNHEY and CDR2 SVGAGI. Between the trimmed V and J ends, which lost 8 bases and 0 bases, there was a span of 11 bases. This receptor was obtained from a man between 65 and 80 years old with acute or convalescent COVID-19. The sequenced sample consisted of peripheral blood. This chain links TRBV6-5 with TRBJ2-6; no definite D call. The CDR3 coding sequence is TGTGCCAGCTCAGATAATATCTCTGGGGCCAACGTCCTGACTTTC. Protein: CASSDNISGANVLTF.